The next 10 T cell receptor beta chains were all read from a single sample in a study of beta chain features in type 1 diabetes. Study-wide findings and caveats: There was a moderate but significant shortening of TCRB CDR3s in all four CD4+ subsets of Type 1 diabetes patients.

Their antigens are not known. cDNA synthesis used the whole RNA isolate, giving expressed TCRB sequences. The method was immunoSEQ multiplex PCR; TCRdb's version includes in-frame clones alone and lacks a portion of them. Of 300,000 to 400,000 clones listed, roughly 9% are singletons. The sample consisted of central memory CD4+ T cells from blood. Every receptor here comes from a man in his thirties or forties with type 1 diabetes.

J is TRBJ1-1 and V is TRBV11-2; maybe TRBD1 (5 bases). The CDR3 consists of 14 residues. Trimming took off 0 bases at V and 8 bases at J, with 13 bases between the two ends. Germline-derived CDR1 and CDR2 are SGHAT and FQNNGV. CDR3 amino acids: CASSLEEAGTEAFF. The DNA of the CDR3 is TGTGCCAGCAGCTTAGAGGAGGCGGGGACCGAAGCTTTCTTT.

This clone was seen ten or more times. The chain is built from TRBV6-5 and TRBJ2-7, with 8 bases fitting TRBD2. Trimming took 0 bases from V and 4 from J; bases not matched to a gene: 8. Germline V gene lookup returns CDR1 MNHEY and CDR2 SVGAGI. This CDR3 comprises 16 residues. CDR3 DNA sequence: TGTGCCAGCAGTTACTCGTATCTAGCGGGTTCATACGAGCAGTACTTC. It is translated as CASSYSYLAGSYEQYF.

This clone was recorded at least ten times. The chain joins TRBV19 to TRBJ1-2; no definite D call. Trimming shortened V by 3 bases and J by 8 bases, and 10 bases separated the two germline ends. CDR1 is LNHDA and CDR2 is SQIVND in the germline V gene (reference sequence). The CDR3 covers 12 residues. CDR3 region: CASSIQVGGYTF. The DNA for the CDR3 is TGTGCCAGTAGTATCCAGGTTGGCGGCTACACCTTC.

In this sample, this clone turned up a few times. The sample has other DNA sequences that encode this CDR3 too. The CDR3 DNA is TGTGCCAGCAGCTTAGGGCCTAGCGGGGGATCCTACGAGCAGTACTTC. Its translation is CASSLGPSGGSYEQYF. The rearrangement links TRBV7-2 to TRBJ2-7; 10 bases agree with TRBD2. The junction had 4 bases not matched to a gene; V was cut back by 1 base and J by 1 base. The CDR3 has 16 amino acids. Germline values: CDR1 SGHTA, CDR2 FQGNSA.

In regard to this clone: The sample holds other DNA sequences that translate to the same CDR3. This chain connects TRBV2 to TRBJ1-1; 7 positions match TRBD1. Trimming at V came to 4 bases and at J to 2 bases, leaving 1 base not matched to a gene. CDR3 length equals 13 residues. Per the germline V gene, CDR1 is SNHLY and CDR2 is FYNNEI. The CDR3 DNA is TGTGCCAGCAGTGGACAGGGCAACACTGAAGCTTTCTTT. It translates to CASSGQGNTEAFF.

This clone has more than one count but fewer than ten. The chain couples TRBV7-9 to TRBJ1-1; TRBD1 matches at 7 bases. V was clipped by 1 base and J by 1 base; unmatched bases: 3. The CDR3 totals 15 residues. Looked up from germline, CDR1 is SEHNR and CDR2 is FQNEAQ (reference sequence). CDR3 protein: CASSLGGQRNTEAFF. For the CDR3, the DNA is TGTGCCAGCAGCTTAGGGGGACAGAGGAACACTGAAGCTTTCTTT.

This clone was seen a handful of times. CDR3 coding DNA: TGTGCCAGCAGCCCCGGACAGGGGACGGACGAGCAGTACTTC. Translated, it gives CASSPGQGTDEQYF. J is TRBJ2-7 and V is TRBV7-9, with 9 bases fitting TRBD1. Germline trimming cut 5 bases from V and 5 bases from J; bases unmatched to any gene: 7. CDR1 SEHNR and CDR2 FQNEAQ come from the germline V gene (reference sequence). There are 14 residues in the CDR3.

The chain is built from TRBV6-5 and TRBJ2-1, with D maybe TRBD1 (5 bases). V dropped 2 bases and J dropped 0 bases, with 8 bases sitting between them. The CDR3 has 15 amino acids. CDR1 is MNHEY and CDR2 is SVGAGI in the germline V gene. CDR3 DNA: TGTGCCAGCAGTTACCAGGGCGGCTCCTACAATGAGCAGTTCTTC. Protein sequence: CASSYQGGSYNEQFF.

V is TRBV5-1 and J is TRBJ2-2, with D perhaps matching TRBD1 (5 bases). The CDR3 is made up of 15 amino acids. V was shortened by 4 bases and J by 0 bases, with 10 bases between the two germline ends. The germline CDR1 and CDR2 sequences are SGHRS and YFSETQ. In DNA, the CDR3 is TGCGCCAGCAGCGTTGACAGAGCGAACACCGGGGAGCTGTTTTTT. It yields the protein CASSVDRANTGELFF.

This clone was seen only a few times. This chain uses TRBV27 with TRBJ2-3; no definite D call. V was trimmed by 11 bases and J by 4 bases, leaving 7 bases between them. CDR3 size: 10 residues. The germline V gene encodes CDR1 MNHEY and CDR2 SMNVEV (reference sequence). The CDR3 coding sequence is TGTGCCCGCGGCGCAGATACGCAGTATTTT. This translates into CARGADTQYF.